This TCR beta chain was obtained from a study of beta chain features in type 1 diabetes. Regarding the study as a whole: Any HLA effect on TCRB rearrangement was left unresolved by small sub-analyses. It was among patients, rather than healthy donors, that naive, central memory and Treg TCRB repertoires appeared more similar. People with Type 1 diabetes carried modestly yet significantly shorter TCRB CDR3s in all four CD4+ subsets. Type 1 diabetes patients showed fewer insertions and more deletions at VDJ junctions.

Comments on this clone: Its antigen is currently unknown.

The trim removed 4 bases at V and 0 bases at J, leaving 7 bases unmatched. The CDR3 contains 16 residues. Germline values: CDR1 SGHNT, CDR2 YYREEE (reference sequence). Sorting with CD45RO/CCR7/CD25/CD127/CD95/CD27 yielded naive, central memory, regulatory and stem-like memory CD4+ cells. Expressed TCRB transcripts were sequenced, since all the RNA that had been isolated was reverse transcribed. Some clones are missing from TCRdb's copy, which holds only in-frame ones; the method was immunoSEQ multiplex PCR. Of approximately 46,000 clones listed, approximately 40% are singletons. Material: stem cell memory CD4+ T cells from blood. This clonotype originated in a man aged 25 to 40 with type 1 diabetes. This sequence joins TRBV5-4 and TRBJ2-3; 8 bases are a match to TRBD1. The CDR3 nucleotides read TGTGCCAGCAGCGCCGGTGGACAGGGAAGCACAGATACGCAGTATTTT. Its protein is CASSAGGQGSTDTQYF.